This T cell receptor beta chain was identified during a study of cytomegalovirus exposure and HLA in healthy donors. Study overall: As an earlier analysis found, 150 million to 200 million T cells yielded over 95 million unique TCR beta sequences.

With regard to this clone: Its antigen is still unknown.

Overall study findings and caveats: Available immune exposure information was restricted to CMV serostatus only.

The junction had 9 bases not matched to a gene; V was cut back by 0 bases and J by 3 bases. CDR1 and CDR2 from the germline V gene are SGHDT and YYEEEE. The CDR3 sequence is 17 residues long. 13 Jbeta primers and 60 Vbeta primers were used for the PCR. Authors' processing steps: Roughly 80 million unique TCR beta chains, roughly 11 million shared, were counted in a later analysis. Some clones are missing from TCRdb's copy, which holds only in-frame ones; the method was immunoSEQ multiplex PCR. V and J calls and clone size follow that table, whereas D and trimming were derived from the DNA. The table has roughly 180,000 clones, approximately 85% seen once.

The sequenced sample was PBMCs. The receptor was isolated from a man between 18 and 35 years old in good health and CMV-seropositive. The gene calls are TRBV5-6 and TRBJ2-7, with TRBD1 matching over 10 bases. The CDR3 reads CASSLAQDRGNLYEQYF. The CDR3, as DNA: TGTGCCAGCAGCTTGGCACAGGACAGGGGGAATCTCTACGAGCAGTACTTC.